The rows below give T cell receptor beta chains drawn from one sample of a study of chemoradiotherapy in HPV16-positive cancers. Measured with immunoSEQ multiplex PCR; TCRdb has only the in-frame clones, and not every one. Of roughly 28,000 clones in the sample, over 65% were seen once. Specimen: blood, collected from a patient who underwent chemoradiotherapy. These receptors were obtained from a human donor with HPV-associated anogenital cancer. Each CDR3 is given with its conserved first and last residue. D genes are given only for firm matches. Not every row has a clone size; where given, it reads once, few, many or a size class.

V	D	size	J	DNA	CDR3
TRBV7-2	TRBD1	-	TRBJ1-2	TGTGCCAGCCTACAGGGGGTCGCGAACTATGGCTACACCTTC	CASLQGVANYGYTF
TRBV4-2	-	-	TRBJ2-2	TGTGCCAGCAGCCAAGATCCCCCCGGGGGGAACACCGGGGAGCTGTTTTTT	CASSQDPPGGNTGELFF
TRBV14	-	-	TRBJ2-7	TGTGCCAGCAGCAATGGTGTCGGACCCACCTACGAGCAGTACTTC	CASSNGVGPTYEQYF
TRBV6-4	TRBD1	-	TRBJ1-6	TGTGCCAGCAGTGACCGGGACAGAAATTCACCCCTCCACTTT	CASSDRDRNSPLHF
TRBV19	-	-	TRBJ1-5	TGTGCCAGTAGCGTACAGGGAAACCAGCCCCAGCATTTT	CASSVQGNQPQHF
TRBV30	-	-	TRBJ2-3	TGTGCCTGGAGTGTCAGACCGGGAGATACGCAGTATTTT	CAWSVRPGDTQYF
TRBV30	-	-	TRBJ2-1	TGTGCCTGGAGTGTACGGGTCGACAATGAGCAGTTCTTC	CAWSVRVDNEQFF
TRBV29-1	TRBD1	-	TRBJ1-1	TGCAGCGTACTACAGGGGGTTTACATGAACACTGAAGCTTTCTTT	CSVLQGVYMNTEAFF
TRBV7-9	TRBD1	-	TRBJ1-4	TGTGCCAGCAGCTTAAGTACCGGGACAGGGGAAAAACTGTTTTTT	CASSLSTGTGEKLFF
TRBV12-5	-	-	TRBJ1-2	TGTGCTAGTGGTTTGTACGGGGCGGGGAACTATGGCTACACCTTC	CASGLYGAGNYGYTF
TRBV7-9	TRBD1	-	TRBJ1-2	TGTGCCAGCAGCTTAGGACAGGGGAGAATCTATGGCTACACCTTC	CASSLGQGRIYGYTF
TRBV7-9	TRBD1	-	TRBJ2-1	TGTGCCAGCAGCCCGAACGCCGGGACAGAAGAGCAGTTCTTC	CASSPNAGTEEQFF
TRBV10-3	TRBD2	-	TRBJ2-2	TGTGCCATCAGTGACCTAGCGGGGGGAACGAACACCGGGGAGCTGTTTTTT	CAISDLAGGTNTGELFF
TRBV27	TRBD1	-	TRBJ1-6	TGTGCCAGCAGTTCGGGTGGGACAGTTAATTCACCCCTCCACTTT	CASSSGGTVNSPLHF
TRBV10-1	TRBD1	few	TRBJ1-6	TGCGCCAGCTGTGTAAGGGACAGGCTAAATTCACCCCTCCACTTT	CASCVRDRLNSPLHF
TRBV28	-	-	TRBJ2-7	TGTGCCAGCAGTCCCCAGGGGGCGGGGGGCTTCTATGAGCAGTACTTC	CASSPQGAGGFYEQYF
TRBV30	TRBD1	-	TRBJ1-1	TGTGCCTCGACAGGGTGGGGCACTGAAGCTTTCTTT	CASTGWGTEAFF